Shown below are 29 T cell receptor beta chains from a single sample sequenced in a study of cytomegalovirus exposure and HLA in healthy donors. Amplification used 60 Vbeta primers and 13 Jbeta primers. Generated by immunoSEQ multiplex PCR, the TCRdb table keeps only in-frame clones and is missing some. The sample lists roughly 140,000 clones, 60% to 85% occurring once. Material for sequencing was PBMCs. Receptors were obtained from a man aged 40-55 years in good health and CMV-seropositive.

This clone was counted a few times. Other DNA variants within this sample encode the same CDR3. The V gene is TRBV11-2, the J gene TRBJ2-7, with TRBD1 as a possible D gene (6 bases). The CDR3 has 15 residues. From germline, CDR1 is SGHAT and CDR2 FQNNGV. Trimming cost V 0 bases and J 1 base, with 10 bases left between them. CDR3 nucleotides: TGTGCCAGCAGCTTAGAAGGCAGGGGATCCTACGAGCAGTACTTC. Its translation is CASSLEGRGSYEQYF.

V gene TRBV29-1 combines with J gene TRBJ2-5, with unresolved D. With the DNA end fitting TRBJ2-7 better, the J assignment may be wrong. CDR1 is SQVTM, CDR2 ANQGSEA, per germline. This CDR3 comprises 10 residues. The CDR3 DNA sequence: TGCAGCGTTGTTGACTACGAGCAGTACTTC. Translating it yields CSVVDYEQYF.

The V and J genes are TRBV7-8 and TRBJ1-2, with D unresolved. CDR1 SGHVS and CDR2 FQNEAQ come from the germline V gene. This CDR3 comprises 14 residues. The germline V and J ends were trimmed by 4 bases and 2 bases, with 11 bases remaining between them. The CDR3 reads CASSSRDKNYGYTF. The CDR3 DNA follows: TGTGCCAGCAGCTCAAGAGACAAGAACTATGGCTACACCTTC.

The rearrangement uses TRBV7-2 and TRBJ2-6; possible D gene TRBD2, 5 bases. The ends were cut back, 2 bases at V and 1 base at J, with 15 bases in the middle. The germline CDR1 and CDR2 sequences are SGHTA and FQGNSA. The CDR3 has 18 amino acids. The CDR3 reads CASSLYGVSGSGANVLTF. Here the CDR3 DNA reads TGTGCCAGCAGCTTATACGGGGTATCAGGATCTGGGGCCAACGTCCTGACTTTC.

V usage is TRBV7-9 and J usage is TRBJ1-4, with 11 bases identical to TRBD1. This CDR3 is 15 amino acids long. V trimming: 4 bases; J trimming: 8 bases; junction bases outside the gene matches: 6. The germline gives CDR1 SEHNR, CDR2 FQNEAQ (reference sequence). CDR3 sequence: CASSSSGTGGEKLFF. In DNA form, the CDR3 reads TGTGCCAGCAGCTCCTCCGGGACAGGGGGGGAAAAACTGTTTTTT.

The chain is built from TRBV4-2 and TRBJ1-2; no clear D gene. V lost 1 base and J 3 bases, leaving 9 bases between the germline ends. Germline V gene data show CDR1 as LGHNA and CDR2 as YNFKEQ. This CDR3 has 14 amino acids. CDR3 residues: CASSQGASDYGYTF. The CDR3 bases are TGTGCCAGCAGCCAAGGGGCTAGCGACTATGGCTACACCTTC.

The rearrangement links TRBV7-2 to TRBJ2-7, with 9 bases aligning to TRBD2. The germline gives CDR1 SGHTA, CDR2 FQGNSA. V gave up 5 bases and J gave up 5 bases; unmatched junction bases: 10. This CDR3 is 15 amino acids long. The CDR3 here is CASSDLPGGGDEQYF. The CDR3, as DNA: TGTGCCAGCAGCGACCTCCCTGGCGGGGGGGACGAGCAGTACTTC.

The genes are TRBV6-1 and TRBJ2-1, with TRBD1 matching 11 bases. This CDR3 has 16 residues. Germline V gene lookup returns CDR1 MNHNS and CDR2 SASEGT. J was trimmed by 6 bases and V by 3 bases; bases with no gene match: 7. The CDR3 here is CASSDARDRGGNEQFF. CDR3 in DNA: TGTGCCAGCAGTGATGCCCGGGACAGGGGGGGCAATGAGCAGTTCTTC.

V and J are TRBV27 and TRBJ2-7, with a possible D match to TRBD1 (6 bases). CDR1 and CDR2 (germline): MNHEY, SMNVEV (reference sequence). CDR3 length: 13 amino acids. Trimming shortened V by 1 base and J by 2 bases, and 6 bases separated the two germline ends. Here the CDR3 DNA reads TGTGCCAGCAGTTTATACAGGGCCTACGAGCAGTACTTC. This translates into CASSLYRAYEQYF.

This clone turned up a few times. The chain joins TRBV5-6 to TRBJ2-5; D perhaps matches TRBD2 (6 bases). The CDR3 totals 12 residues. V gave up 3 bases and J gave up 5 bases, with 8 bases separating them. Germline V gives CDR1 SGHDT, CDR2 YYEEEE. Here the CDR3 DNA reads TGTGCCAGCAGCTGGAGGGACGAGACCCAGTACTTC. Residues: CASSWRDETQYF.

The chain joins TRBV6-6 to TRBJ2-1; the match to TRBD2 covers 9 bases. Trimming at V came to 5 bases and at J to 10 bases, leaving 15 bases not matched to a gene. Germline CDR1 MNHNY, CDR2 SVGAGI (reference sequence). This CDR3 is built from 16 residues. The CDR3 protein is CASSRLGGRAPSEQFF. In nucleotides, the CDR3 is TGTGCCAGCAGTAGGCTTGGCGGGAGGGCACCGTCGGAGCAGTTCTTC.

The chain recombines TRBV7-2 with TRBJ2-5, with 7 bases aligning to TRBD2. The germline V gene encodes CDR1 SGHTA and CDR2 FQGNSA. The CDR3 loop spans 13 amino acids. V shed 10 bases, J shed 1 base, and the junction held 6 bases outside the gene matches. The CDR3 region has the DNA TGTGCCACTCGGGGGGATCTCCAAGAGACCCAGTACTTC. As protein: CATRGDLQETQYF.

In nucleotides, the CDR3 is TGTGCCAGCAGCTTAGTATCTGGCAGGGTCAGCGGCTACACCTTC. This translates into CASSLVSGRVSGYTF. The chain joins TRBV7-2 to TRBJ1-2; the D gene is possibly TRBD1 (5 bases). The CDR3 has 15 amino acids. CDR1 SGHTA and CDR2 FQGNSA come from the germline V gene. Trimming shortened V by 1 base and J by 8 bases, and 17 bases separated the two germline ends.

This clone was seen once. The genes are TRBV5-4 and TRBJ2-1; D not resolved. The CDR3 is made up of 15 amino acids. The germline CDR1 and CDR2 sequences are SGHNT and YYREEE (reference sequence). V lost 0 bases to trimming and J lost 4 bases, with 11 bases between them. As DNA, the CDR3 is TGTGCCAGCAGCTTGGGGCCACCCGGGTACAATGAGCAGTTCTTC. It codes for CASSLGPPGYNEQFF.

The rearrangement joins TRBV18 to TRBJ1-5; D perhaps matches TRBD1 (6 bases). This CDR3 is 16 amino acids long. V was clipped by 1 base and J by 3 bases, with 13 bases between them. CDR1 is KGHSH and CDR2 is LQKENI in the germline V gene. The CDR3 is CASSPQSHRANQPQHF. The CDR3 DNA reads as TGTGCCAGCTCACCACAAAGTCACAGGGCCAATCAGCCCCAGCATTTT.

This sequence joins TRBV6-4 and TRBJ2-3, with 9 bases aligning to TRBD1. CDR3 size: 12 residues. The V gene's germline CDR1 is MRHNA and CDR2 SNTAGT. With 6 bases clipped from V and 7 bases from J, the junction kept 2 bases outside the gene matches. This CDR3 is CASSDRGYTQYF. CDR3 DNA: TGTGCCAGCAGCGACAGGGGGTATACGCAGTATTTT.

The genes are TRBV19 and TRBJ1-2, with TRBD1 identical over 8 bases. Germline trimming cut 7 bases from V and 14 bases from J; bases unmatched to any gene: 15. Per germline, CDR1 LNHDA and CDR2 SQIVND (reference sequence). The CDR3 is 13 residues long. CDR3 bases: TGTGCCAGTAACAGCGGGACAGGCCGTGTTAGAACCTTC. It encodes CASNSGTGRVRTF.

The CDR3 sequence is CASSQDPLLAGYNEQFF. Here the CDR3 DNA reads TGCGCCAGCAGCCAAGATCCGTTACTAGCGGGGTACAATGAGCAGTTCTTC. This rearrangement joins TRBV4-3 to TRBJ2-1, with 10 nucleotides matching TRBD2. The length of the CDR3 is 17 residues. The junction had 6 bases not matched to a gene; V was cut back by 0 bases and J by 4 bases. Germline loops: CDR1 LGHNA, CDR2 YSLEER.

The sample holds a few counts of this clone. CDR3 nucleotides: TGTGCCAGCAGCTTCTTAACTGAAGCTTTCTTT. This sequence encodes CASSFLTEAFF. V is TRBV7-2 and J is TRBJ1-1; D is unclear. The CDR3 runs to 11 residues. Looked up from germline, CDR1 is SGHTA and CDR2 is FQGNSA. Trimming removed 3 bases at V and 5 bases at J, with 4 bases between.

The chain carries TRBV5-1 and TRBJ2-3; D perhaps matches TRBD2 (5 bases). This CDR3 has 15 amino acids. V was clipped by 0 bases and J by 5 bases, with 13 bases between them. Germline V gene sequence: CDR1 SGHRS, CDR2 YFSETQ. The CDR3 bases are TGCGCCAGCAGCTTGGCGGACCCCCGGGGAGATACGCAGTATTTT. Residues: CASSLADPRGDTQYF.

The chain employs TRBV19 and TRBJ2-5; D not resolved. Trimming took off 1 base at V and 0 bases at J, with 6 bases between the two ends. The CDR3 has 14 residues. Germline CDR1 and CDR2: LNHDA and SQIVND (reference sequence). CDR3 region: CASSIGRYQETQYF. The CDR3 DNA reads TGTGCCAGTAGTATAGGCCGGTACCAAGAGACCCAGTACTTC. Full variable domain (remainder filled in from reference TRBV19 and TRBJ2-5): DGGITQSPKYLFRKEGQNVTLSCEQNLNHDAMYWYRQDPGQGLRLIYYSQIVNDFQKGDIAEGYSVSREKKESFPLTVTSAQKNPTAFYLCASSIGRYQETQYFGPGTRLLVL.

The V call is TRBV4-2, the J call TRBJ1-1; no clear D gene. Trimming took 2 bases from V and 1 from J, leaving 17 bases between them. Germline V gene data show CDR1 as LGHNA and CDR2 as YNFKEQ. This CDR3 comprises 17 residues. The CDR3 reads CASSQPSTGGGNTEAFF. As DNA, the CDR3 is TGTGCCAGCAGCCAACCCTCAACCGGAGGCGGGAACACTGAAGCTTTCTTT.

The V and J genes are TRBV4-2 and TRBJ2-4; 10 nucleotides align to TRBD1. The V gene's germline CDR1 is LGHNA and CDR2 YNFKEQ. This CDR3 region has 15 residues. Trimming removed 0 bases from V and 7 bases from J; junction bases left unmatched: 3. CDR3 coding DNA: TGTGCCAGCAGCCAAGAGACAGGGGGCCCCAACATTCAGTACTTC. The encoded protein is CASSQETGGPNIQYF.

This chain links TRBV5-6 with TRBJ2-7; D may be TRBD2 (6 bases). There are 18 residues in the CDR3. The V gene lost 0 bases and the J gene lost 2 bases, with 21 bases spanning the gap. Germline V CDR1 and CDR2: SGHDT, YYEEEE. The CDR3 protein is CASSLGRGGGTRTYEQYF. DNA for the CDR3: TGTGCCAGCAGCTTGGGCAGAGGTGGGGGGACCCGCACCTACGAGCAGTACTTC.

This clone showed up just once. The rearrangement joins TRBV12-5 to TRBJ2-1; the match to TRBD1 covers 12 bases. The CDR3 loop spans 18 amino acids. The germline V gene has CDR1 LGHNT and CDR2 FRNRAP. V trimming: 5 bases; J trimming: 3 bases; junction bases outside the gene matches: 11. The CDR3 here is CASGTGTGGARGYNEQFF. The CDR3 DNA follows: TGTGCTAGTGGTACCGGGACAGGGGGCGCGCGGGGCTACAATGAGCAGTTCTTC. Complete variable domain (other parts from reference TRBV12-5 and TRBJ2-1): DARVTQTPRHKVTEMGQEVTMRCQPILGHNTVFWYRQTMMQGLELLAYFRNRAPLDDSGMPKDRFSAEMPDATLATLKIQPSEPRDSAVYFCASGTGTGGARGYNEQFFGPGTRLTVL.

The chain joins TRBV7-2 to TRBJ2-3; 13 positions agree with TRBD2. The CDR3 contains 18 residues. V was pared by 0 bases and J by 2 bases, with 5 bases of the junction left unmatched. The germline CDR1 and CDR2 sequences are SGHTA and FQGNSA. The CDR3 here is CASSLAGLAGTVTDTQYF. In DNA form, the CDR3 reads TGTGCCAGCAGCTTAGCGGGACTAGCGGGGACCGTCACAGATACGCAGTATTTT.

The chain carries TRBV7-9 and TRBJ1-5; TRBD1 agrees at 8 bases. This CDR3 region has 15 residues. Germline lookup yields CDR1 SEHNR and CDR2 FQNEAQ (reference sequence). The V and J ends lost 4 bases and 2 bases, in that order; junction bases with no gene match: 4. The CDR3 sequence is CASSSQGAGNQPQHF. The CDR3 DNA is TGTGCCAGCAGCTCTCAGGGGGCGGGCAATCAGCCCCAGCATTTT.

V gene TRBV27 combines with J gene TRBJ2-7, with 9 positions matching TRBD1. The ends lost 0 bases at V and 4 bases at J; junction bases unmatched: 1. The CDR3 sequence is 14 residues long. Germline CDR1 is MNHEY and CDR2 is SMNVEV (reference sequence). CDR3 amino acids: CASSLSGTGYEQYF. CDR3 nucleotides: TGTGCCAGCAGTTTATCCGGGACAGGGTACGAGCAGTACTTC.

The rearrangement uses TRBV7-6 and TRBJ2-6, with 9 bases aligning to TRBD2. V dropped 4 bases and J dropped 2; count of bases not matched to a gene: 9. This CDR3 spans 18 amino acids. In germline, CDR1 is SGHVS, CDR2 FNYEAQ. Written as DNA, the CDR3 is TGTGCCAGCAGCTCCATTAGCGGGAGCTCCCCTGGGGCCAACGTCCTGACTTTC. Translation gives CASSSISGSSPGANVLTF.